This T cell receptor (beta chain) emerged from a study of vaccination and CD4 T cells after COVID-19. Points on this clonotype: Its target is unknown.

The CDR3 has 14 residues. CDR1 is DFQATT, CDR2 SNEGSKA, per germline (reference sequence). Germline trimming cut 6 bases from V and 5 bases from J; bases unmatched to any gene: 11. Indicated time point: late sampling 161 to 241 days after vaccination in three convalescent patients. Described treatment: roughly 10-day PBMC culture with coronavirus spike peptide pools or control peptides (ViraFEST assay). Expanded clonotypes were found by TCR sequencing after peptide-pool stimulation (ViraFEST). Cultured CD4+ T cell DNA underwent sequencing with the Oncomine TCR Beta short-read assay. TCRdb re-analysed the PCR reads in MiXCR, keeping a single row per CDR3 protein. The sample consists of roughly 18,000 distinct CDR3 sequences, 45% to 65% of them appearing once.

The source was CD4+ T cells from blood, cultured in vitro, collected about 7 months after SARS-CoV-2 vaccination. The receptor's source is a human donor who had recovered from COVID-19. The rearrangement joins TRBV20-1 to TRBJ1-2; 8 bases match TRBD1. This chain's CDR3 is CSAGGTGRSYGYTF. CDR3 DNA: TGCAGTGCCGGTGGGACAGGCAGATCTTATGGCTACACCTTC.